This TCR beta chain came from a study of CXCR3-negative and CXCR3-positive naive CD8 T cells (dated by TCRdb to about 2019). In the study overall: In total, around 150 million TRB reads were obtained, or roughly 1.5 +/- 0.3 million reads per library. Diversity and physicochemical repertoire analyses covered roughly ten donors pooled from two independent experiments. The TRBV-TRBJ cluster analysis covered naive subsets from 5 or 6 donors and memory cells from 3 donors. Summary of the overall study and its limitations: CXCR3 expression partially decreased after cryopreservation, so most assays used freshly isolated PBMCs. Both naive subsets had comparably high repertoire diversity, while memory CD8+ T cells had much lower repertoire diversity. Similar TRBV-TRBJ usage was shown by naive CXCR3-negative and CXCR3-positive cells from the same donor, whereas distinct patterns were shown by memory cells. Because surface CD5, which is linked to self-reactivity in mice, was comparable between the naive subsets, TCR interaction strength was also inferred from the physicochemical properties of TRB CDR3s. Compared with CXCR3-negative naive cells, CXCR3-positive naive cells had TRB CDR3s with higher hydrophobicity (lower Kidera factor 4), lower energy, and higher strength and volume indices.

This clonotype registers as medium-sized (0.01 to 0.1%) by frequency; no count is noted. The antigen it recognizes is unknown. TCRdb names NextSeq 550 as the instrument used. The Human TCR Profiling Kit (MiLaboratory) was used to make UMI-labeled 5' RACE TRB cDNA libraries. cDNA synthesis used the entire amount of extracted RNA, and PCR amplification then used the entire amount of cDNA produced. The libraries were made side by side, with each library going through the same number of PCR cycles. The study's own analysis went as follows. About 52,000 +/- 9,100 unique UMI-labeled TRB cDNA molecules per library were extracted with MIGEC and MiXCR, with at least two reads per UMI required. On average, each library contained about 40,000 +/- 10,000 functional in-frame TRB CDR3 nucleotide clonotypes without stop codons. After each sample was downsampled to 5000 UMI-labeled TRB molecules, VDJtools was used to calculate diversity metrics such as normalized Shannon-Wiener and Chao1. Clonotype-size-weighted physicochemical properties of the central five CDR3 residues (interaction energy, strength, volume and Kidera factor 4) were computed in VDJtools. TCRdb reprocessed the public reads and reports one entry per CDR3 protein sequence, without DNA. The V and J calls here are based on TCRdb, not the publication. The sample's table lists a count of around 8,000 distinct CDR3 sequences. The ten largest clonotypes hold 1.6% of the sample.

CDR1 is given as SQVTM and CDR2 as ANQGSEA, both from the germline V gene. Spanning cysteine to phenylalanine, the CDR3 consists of 11 amino acids. DNA is not on record. Each CD8+ T cell subset was flow-sorted in triplicate, with fewer than 350,000 cells per subset placed directly into RLT lysis buffer. To keep memory contaminants out, a stringent definition of naive CD8+ T cells was applied: CD45RO-CCR7+CD27+CD95-. Peripheral blood mononuclear cells were isolated from buffy coats using standard density gradient centrifugation. A FACSAria III was used to flow-sort naive CD8+ T cells into CXCR3-negative and CXCR3-positive populations. Total RNA was extracted from sorted cells with an RNeasy Mini Kit.

Sample: naive CXCR3- CD8+ T cells from blood. The meaning of the sample's cell subset or site label: CD45RO-CCR7+CD27+CD95- naive CD8+ T cells lacking CXCR3 (TNR3-). The TCR comes from a human donor in good health. Some clones in this sample may be carry-over from other donors' samples. This chain is built from TRBV29-1 and TRBJ2-7; TCRdb's D call, TRBD1, is unchecked because there is no DNA. The CDR3 loop reads CSANRGTGQYF.